This T cell receptor beta chain was profiled in a study of read filtering for tumor transcriptome and immune sequencing. Trimming cost V 4 bases and J 2 bases, with 12 bases left between them. CDR1 is MNHNS, CDR2 SASEGT, per germline. The CDR3 contains 16 residues. From about 0.4 ug of RNA, a library with molecular barcoded alpha/delta and beta/gamma adaptors was made. Each CDR3 protein is one row after TCRdb ran MiXCR on the reads. The sample contains approximately 93,000 distinct CDR3 sequences, roughly a fifth of which appear only once. The sample holds many counts of this clonotype. The chain links TRBV6-1 to TRBJ2-6; D remains unclear. The sequencing input was a population of CD138-negative cells sorted from bone marrow. The receptor's source is a donor at least 40 years old with multiple myeloma. The chain's CDR3 is CASSVLQNPGANVLTF. In DNA form, the CDR3 reads TGTGCCAGCAGTGTTCTGCAGAACCCTGGGGCCAACGTCCTGACTTTC.